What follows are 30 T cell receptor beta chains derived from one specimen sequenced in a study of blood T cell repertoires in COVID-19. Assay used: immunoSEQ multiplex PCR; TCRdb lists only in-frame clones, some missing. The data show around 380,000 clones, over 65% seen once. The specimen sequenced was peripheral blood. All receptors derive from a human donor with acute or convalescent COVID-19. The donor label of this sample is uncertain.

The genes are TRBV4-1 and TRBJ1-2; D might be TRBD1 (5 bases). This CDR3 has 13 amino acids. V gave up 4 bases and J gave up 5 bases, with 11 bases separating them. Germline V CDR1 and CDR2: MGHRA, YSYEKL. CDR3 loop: CASSPQGWYGYTF. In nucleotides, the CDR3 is TGCGCCAGCAGCCCCCAGGGTTGGTATGGCTACACCTTC.

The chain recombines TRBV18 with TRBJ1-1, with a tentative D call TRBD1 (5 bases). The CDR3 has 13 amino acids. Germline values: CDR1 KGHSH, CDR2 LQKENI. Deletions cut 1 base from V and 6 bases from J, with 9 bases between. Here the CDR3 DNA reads TGTGCCAGCTCACCACATGACAGAGCTGAAGCTTTCTTT. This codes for CASSPHDRAEAFF. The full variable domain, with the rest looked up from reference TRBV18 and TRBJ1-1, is NAGVMQNPRHLVRRRGQEARLRCSPMKGHSHVYWYRQLPEEGLKFMVYLQKENIIDESGMPKERFSAEFPKEGPSILRIQQVVRGDSAAYFCASSPHDRAEAFFGQGTRLTVV.

In DNA, the CDR3 is TGCAGCGCTGGTCGGGGGGCTAGGGAGACCCAGTACTTC. Protein sequence: CSAGRGARETQYF. This chain joins TRBV29-1 and TRBJ2-5; perhaps TRBD2 as D (7 bases). Germline V gene sequence: CDR1 SQVTM, CDR2 ANQGSEA. The CDR3 is 13 residues long. The V gene lost 7 bases and the J gene lost 5 bases, with 17 bases spanning the gap.

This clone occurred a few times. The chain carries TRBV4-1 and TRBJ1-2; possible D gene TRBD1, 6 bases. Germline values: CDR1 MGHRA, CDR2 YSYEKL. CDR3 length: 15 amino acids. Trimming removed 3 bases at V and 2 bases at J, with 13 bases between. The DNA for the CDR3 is TGCGCCAGCAGCCAGGGAAAGACAGGAAACTATGGCTACACCTTC. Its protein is CASSQGKTGNYGYTF.

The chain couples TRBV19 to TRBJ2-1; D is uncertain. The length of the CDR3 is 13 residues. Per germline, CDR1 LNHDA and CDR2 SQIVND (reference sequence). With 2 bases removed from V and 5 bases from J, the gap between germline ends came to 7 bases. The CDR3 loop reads CASSIPPDNEQFF. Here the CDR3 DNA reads TGTGCCAGTAGTATACCGCCAGACAATGAGCAGTTCTTC.

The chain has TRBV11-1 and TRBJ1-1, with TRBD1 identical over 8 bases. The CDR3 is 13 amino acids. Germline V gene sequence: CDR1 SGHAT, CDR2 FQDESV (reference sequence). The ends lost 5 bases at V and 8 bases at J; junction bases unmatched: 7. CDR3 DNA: TGTGCCAGCAGCCGGACAGGGTCCTCCGAAGCTTTCTTT. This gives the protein CASSRTGSSEAFF.

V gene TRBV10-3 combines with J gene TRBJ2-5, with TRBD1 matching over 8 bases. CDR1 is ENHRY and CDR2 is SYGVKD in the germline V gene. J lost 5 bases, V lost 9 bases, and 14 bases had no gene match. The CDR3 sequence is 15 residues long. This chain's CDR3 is CAISSRGPRAETQYF. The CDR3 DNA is TGTGCCATATCCAGCAGGGGGCCGAGGGCGGAGACCCAGTACTTC.

The DNA of the CDR3 is TGTGCCAGCTCGCGGCTATTTTCGCGACAGGGTATCCGCTACGAGCAGTACTTC. It yields the protein CASSRLFSRQGIRYEQYF. This chain joins TRBV18 and TRBJ2-7; the match to TRBD1 covers 7 bases. V lost 6 bases, J lost 3 bases, and 20 bases stayed unmatched. CDR3 length: 18 amino acids. Germline V gene lookup returns CDR1 KGHSH and CDR2 LQKENI.

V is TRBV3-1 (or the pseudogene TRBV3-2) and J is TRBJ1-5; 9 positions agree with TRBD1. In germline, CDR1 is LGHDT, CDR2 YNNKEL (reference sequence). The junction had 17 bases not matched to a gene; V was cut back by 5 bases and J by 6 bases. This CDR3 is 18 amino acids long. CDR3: CASSSEPPGQGFVQPQHF. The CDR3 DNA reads TGTGCCAGCAGCTCAGAACCCCCGGGACAGGGTTTTGTTCAGCCCCAGCATTTT.

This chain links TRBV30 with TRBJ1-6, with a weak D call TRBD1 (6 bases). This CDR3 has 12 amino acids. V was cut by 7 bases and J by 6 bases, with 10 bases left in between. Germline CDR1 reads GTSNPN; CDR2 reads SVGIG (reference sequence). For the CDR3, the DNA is TGTGCCTCGGGGGCCCTTAATTCACCCCTCCACTTT. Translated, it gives CASGALNSPLHF.

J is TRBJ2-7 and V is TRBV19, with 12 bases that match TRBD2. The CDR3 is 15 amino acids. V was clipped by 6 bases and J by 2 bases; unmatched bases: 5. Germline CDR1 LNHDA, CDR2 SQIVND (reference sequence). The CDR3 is CASSRLAGATYEQYF. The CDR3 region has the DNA TGTGCCAGTAGCAGACTAGCGGGAGCCACCTACGAGCAGTACTTC.

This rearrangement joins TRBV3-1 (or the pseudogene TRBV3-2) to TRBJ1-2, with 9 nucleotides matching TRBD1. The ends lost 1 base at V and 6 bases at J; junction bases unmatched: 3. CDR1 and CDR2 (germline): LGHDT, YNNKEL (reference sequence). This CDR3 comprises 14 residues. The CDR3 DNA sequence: TGTGCCAGCAGCCAAGGGGGACAGGGAGATGGCTACACCTTC. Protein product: CASSQGGQGDGYTF.

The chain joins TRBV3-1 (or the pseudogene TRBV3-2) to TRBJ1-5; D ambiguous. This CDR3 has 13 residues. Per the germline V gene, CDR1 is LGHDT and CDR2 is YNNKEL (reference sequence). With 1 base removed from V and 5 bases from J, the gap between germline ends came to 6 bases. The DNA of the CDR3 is TGTGCCAGCAGCCAAGGTCTTTATCAGCCCCAGCATTTT. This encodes CASSQGLYQPQHF.

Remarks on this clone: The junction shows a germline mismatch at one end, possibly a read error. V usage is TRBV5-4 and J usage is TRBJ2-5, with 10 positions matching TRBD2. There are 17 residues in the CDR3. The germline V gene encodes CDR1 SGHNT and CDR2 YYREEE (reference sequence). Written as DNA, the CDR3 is TGTGCCAGCAACTTGGGTTCCAGCGGGGGGGCACAAGAGACCCAGTACTTC. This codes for CASNLGSSGGAQETQYF.

CDR3 loop: CASSQVQSSGNTIYF. CDR3 nucleotide sequence: TGCGCCAGCAGCCAAGTGCAGTCCTCTGGAAACACCATATATTTT. V usage is TRBV4-1 and J usage is TRBJ1-3, with D hard to call. CDR3 length: 15 residues. V was trimmed by 1 base and J by 0 bases, leaving 7 bases between them. Per germline, CDR1 MGHRA and CDR2 YSYEKL.

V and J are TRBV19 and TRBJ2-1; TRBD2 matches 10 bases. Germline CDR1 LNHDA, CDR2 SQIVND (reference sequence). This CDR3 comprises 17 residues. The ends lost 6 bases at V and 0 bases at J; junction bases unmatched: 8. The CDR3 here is CASSQPGLARSYNEQFF. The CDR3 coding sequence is TGTGCCAGTAGCCAGCCGGGACTAGCGCGCTCCTACAATGAGCAGTTCTTC.

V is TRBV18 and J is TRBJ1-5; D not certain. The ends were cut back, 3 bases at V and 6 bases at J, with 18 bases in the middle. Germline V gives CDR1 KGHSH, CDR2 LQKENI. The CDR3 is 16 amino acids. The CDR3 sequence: CASSPLRSGSGQPQHF. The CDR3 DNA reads TGTGCCAGCTCACCCCTCCGGTCGGGGAGTGGTCAGCCCCAGCATTTT.

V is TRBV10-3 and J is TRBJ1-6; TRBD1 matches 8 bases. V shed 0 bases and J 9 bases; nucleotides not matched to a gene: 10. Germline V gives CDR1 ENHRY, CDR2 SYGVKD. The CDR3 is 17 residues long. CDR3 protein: CAISESAGTGQSSPLHF. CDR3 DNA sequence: TGTGCCATCAGTGAGTCGGCCGGGACAGGTCAATCTTCACCCCTCCACTTT.

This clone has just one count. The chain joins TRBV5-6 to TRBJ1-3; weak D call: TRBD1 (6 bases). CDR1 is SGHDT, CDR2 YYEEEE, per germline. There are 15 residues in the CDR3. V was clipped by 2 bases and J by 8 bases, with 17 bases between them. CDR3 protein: CASSLLTGLGDTIYF. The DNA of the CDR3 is TGTGCCAGCAGCTTATTAACAGGGTTGGGCGACACCATATATTTT. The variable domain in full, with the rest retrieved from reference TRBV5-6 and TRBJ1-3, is DAGVTQSPTHLIKTRGQQVTLRCSPKSGHDTVSWYQQALGQGPQFIFQYYEEEERQRGNFPDRFSGHQFPNYSSELNVNALLLGDSALYLCASSLLTGLGDTIYFGEGSWLTVV.

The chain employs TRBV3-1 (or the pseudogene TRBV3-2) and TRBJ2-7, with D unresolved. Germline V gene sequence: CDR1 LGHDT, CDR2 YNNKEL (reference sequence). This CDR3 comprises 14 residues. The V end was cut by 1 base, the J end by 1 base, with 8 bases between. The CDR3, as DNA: TGTGCCAGCAGCCAAGTCAAGGAGTCCTACGAGCAGTACTTC. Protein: CASSQVKESYEQYF.

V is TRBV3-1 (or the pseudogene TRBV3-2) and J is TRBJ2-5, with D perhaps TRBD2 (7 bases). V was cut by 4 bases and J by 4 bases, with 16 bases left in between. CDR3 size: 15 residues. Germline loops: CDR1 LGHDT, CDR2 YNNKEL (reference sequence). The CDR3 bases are TGTGCCAGCAGCCCGCCTACGGGGGGCCGAGAGACCCAGTACTTC. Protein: CASSPPTGGRETQYF.

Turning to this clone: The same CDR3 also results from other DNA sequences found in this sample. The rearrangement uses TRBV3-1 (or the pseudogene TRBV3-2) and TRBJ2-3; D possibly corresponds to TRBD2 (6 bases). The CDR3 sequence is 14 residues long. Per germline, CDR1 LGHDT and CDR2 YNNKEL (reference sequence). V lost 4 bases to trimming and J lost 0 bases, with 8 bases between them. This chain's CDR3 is CASSRSGSTDTQYF. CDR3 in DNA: TGTGCCAGCAGCCGAAGCGGGAGCACAGATACGCAGTATTTT.

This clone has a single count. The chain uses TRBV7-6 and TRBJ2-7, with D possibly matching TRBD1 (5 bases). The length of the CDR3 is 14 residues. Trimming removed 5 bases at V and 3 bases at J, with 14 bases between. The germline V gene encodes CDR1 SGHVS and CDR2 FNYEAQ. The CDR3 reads CASSPDTGGYEQYF. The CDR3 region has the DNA TGTGCCAGCAGCCCGGACACGGGCGGCTACGAGCAGTACTTC.

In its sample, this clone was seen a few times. The CDR3 spells CASSFGGEGAGELFF. CDR3 coding DNA: TGTGCCAGCAGCTTCGGGGGGGAAGGAGCCGGGGAGCTGTTTTTT. The rearrangement joins TRBV11-2 to TRBJ2-2, with 8 bases fitting TRBD2. Germline V CDR1 and CDR2: SGHAT, FQNNGV. The CDR3 has 15 amino acids. V lost 3 bases and J lost 6; bases outside the gene matches: 6.

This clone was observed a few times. The CDR3 coding sequence is TGCGCCAGCAGCTTGGTAGGCGGGGATAACACTGAAGCTTTCTTT. The encoded protein is CASSLVGGDNTEAFF. The genes are TRBV5-1 and TRBJ1-1; unclear D gene. The CDR3 contains 15 residues. Germline CDR1 is SGHRS and CDR2 is YFSETQ. V gave up 0 bases and J gave up 2 bases, with 11 bases separating them. Full variable domain (remainder filled in from reference TRBV5-1 and TRBJ1-1): KAGVTQTPRYLIKTRGQQVTLSCSPISGHRSVSWYQQTPGQGLQFLFEYFSETQRNKGNFPGRFSGRQFSNSRSEMNVSTLELGDSALYLCASSLVGGDNTEAFFGQGTRLTVV.

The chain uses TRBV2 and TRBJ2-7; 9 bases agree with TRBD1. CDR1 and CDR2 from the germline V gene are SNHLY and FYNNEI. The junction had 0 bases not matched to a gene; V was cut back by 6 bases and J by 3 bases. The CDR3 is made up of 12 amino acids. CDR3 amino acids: CASRDRGYEQYF. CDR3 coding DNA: TGTGCCAGCAGGGACAGGGGCTACGAGCAGTACTTC.

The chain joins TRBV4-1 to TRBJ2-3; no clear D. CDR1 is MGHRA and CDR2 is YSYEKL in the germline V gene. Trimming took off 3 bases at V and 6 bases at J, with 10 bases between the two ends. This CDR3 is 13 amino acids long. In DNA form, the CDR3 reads TGCGCCAGCAGCCACCGGTTATCGGATACGCAGTATTTT. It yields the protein CASSHRLSDTQYF.

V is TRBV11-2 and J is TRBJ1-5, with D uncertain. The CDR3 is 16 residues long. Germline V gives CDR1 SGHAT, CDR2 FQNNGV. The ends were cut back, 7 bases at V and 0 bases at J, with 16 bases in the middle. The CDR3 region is CASITRRKISNQPQHF. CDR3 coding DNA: TGTGCCAGCATCACTAGGCGGAAGATTAGCAATCAGCCCCAGCATTTT.

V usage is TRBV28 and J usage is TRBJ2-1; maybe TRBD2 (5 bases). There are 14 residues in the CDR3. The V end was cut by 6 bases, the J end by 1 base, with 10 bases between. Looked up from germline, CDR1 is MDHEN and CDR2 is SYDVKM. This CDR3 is CASSNGESYNEQFF. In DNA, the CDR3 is TGTGCCAGCAGCAACGGGGAGTCCTACAATGAGCAGTTCTTC.

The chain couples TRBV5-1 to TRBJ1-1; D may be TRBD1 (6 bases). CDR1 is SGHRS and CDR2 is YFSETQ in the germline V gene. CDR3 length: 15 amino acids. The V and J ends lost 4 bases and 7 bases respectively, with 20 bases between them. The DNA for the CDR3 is TGCGCCAGCAGCAGGACAGCCACAGGGAGCTTTGAAGCTTTCTTT. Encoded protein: CASSRTATGSFEAFF.